This T cell receptor (beta chain) was documented in a study of T-cell reconstitution after alpha-beta-depleted transplantation in children. Using unique molecular identifiers, the investigators prepared the TCRbeta library. TCRdb re-derived calls from the PCR reads in MiXCR, one entry per CDR3 protein. The sample has some 440,000 distinct CDR3 sequences, around 16% seen once; the top ten hold around 30%. Remarks on this clonotype: Antigen specificity is unknown.

Study-level findings and limits: As was reported, about two months after transplant, alpha-beta T cells came from several hundred expanded graft clones.

Trimming took 8 bases from V and 3 from J, leaving 19 bases between them. Germline CDR1 is MGHRA and CDR2 is YSYEKL. The CDR3 loop spans 15 amino acids. The chain has TRBV4-1 and TRBJ2-5; D is perhaps TRBD1 (6 bases). The receptor comes from a boy less than two years old who had a stem cell transplant for Wiskott-Aldrich syndrome, so the T cells may come from the graft donor. The input for sequencing was PBMCs, mostly from graft donor cells, taken 360 days after TCRalphabeta/CD19-depleted stem cell transplant. For the CDR3, the DNA is TGCGCCAGCCGCGAGAGGCCGGGACAAAAAGAGACCCAGTACTTC. Translated, it gives CASRERPGQKETQYF.